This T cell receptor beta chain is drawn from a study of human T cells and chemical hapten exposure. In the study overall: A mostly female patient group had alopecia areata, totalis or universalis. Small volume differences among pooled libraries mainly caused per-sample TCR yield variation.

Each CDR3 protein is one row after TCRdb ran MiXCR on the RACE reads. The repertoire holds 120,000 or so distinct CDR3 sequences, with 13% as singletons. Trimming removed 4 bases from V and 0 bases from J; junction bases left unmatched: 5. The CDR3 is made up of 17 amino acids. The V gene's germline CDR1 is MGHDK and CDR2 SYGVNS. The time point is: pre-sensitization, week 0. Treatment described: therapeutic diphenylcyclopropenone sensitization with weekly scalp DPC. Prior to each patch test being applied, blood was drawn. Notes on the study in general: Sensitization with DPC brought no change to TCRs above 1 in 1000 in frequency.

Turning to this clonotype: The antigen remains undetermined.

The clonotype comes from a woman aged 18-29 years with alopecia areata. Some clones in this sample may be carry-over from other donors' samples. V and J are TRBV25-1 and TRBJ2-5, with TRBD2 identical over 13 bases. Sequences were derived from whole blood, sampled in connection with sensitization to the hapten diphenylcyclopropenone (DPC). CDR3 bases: TGTGCCAGCAGTGGTACTAGCGGGGGGGCGTACCAAGAGACCCAGTACTTC. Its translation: CASSGTSGGAYQETQYF.